These 20 T cell receptor beta chains were sequenced from one sample in a study of beta chain features in type 1 diabetes. Expressed TCRB transcripts were sequenced because the entire RNA isolate underwent reverse transcription. Profiling relied on immunoSEQ multiplex PCR, and the TCRdb table lists in-frame clones only, not all of them. Of about 140,000 clones in the sample, 13% were seen once. These receptors have no known antigen. The study's findings and limits: Among all four CD4+ subsets, Type 1 diabetes patients had TCRB CDR3s that were moderately but significantly shorter.

Sequences were obtained from central memory CD4+ T cells from blood. These receptors all stem from a young man with type 1 diabetes.

This clone was counted only a few times. This chain connects TRBV25-1 to TRBJ2-7, with 9 bases matching TRBD2. V gave up 5 bases and J gave up 3 bases; unmatched junction bases: 17. This CDR3 is 18 amino acids long. CDR1 and CDR2 from the germline V gene are MGHDK and SYGVNS. In DNA form, the CDR3 reads TGTGCCAGCAGTCACACCGGGGGGACTAGCCTCCGAGGCTACGAGCAGTACTTC. Protein sequence: CASSHTGGTSLRGYEQYF.

This clone has only a few counts. The J gene is TRBJ1-2, the V gene TRBV30; D is undetermined. The V end was cut by 3 bases, the J end by 9 bases, with 11 bases between. Germline V CDR1 and CDR2: GTSNPN, SVGIG (reference sequence). The CDR3 runs to 11 residues. CDR3 in DNA: TGTGCCTGGAGACCCCTTTACCGCTACACCTTC. As protein: CAWRPLYRYTF.

This clone was counted only a few times. This chain connects TRBV14 to TRBJ2-2; 7 positions match TRBD2. The CDR3 contains 15 residues. CDR1 is SGHDN and CDR2 is FVKESK in the germline V gene. The V and J ends lost 5 bases and 0 bases, in that order; junction bases with no gene match: 3. The CDR3: CASSSLAANTGELFF. For the CDR3, the DNA is TGTGCCAGCAGCTCGCTAGCGGCGAACACCGGGGAGCTGTTTTTT.

V and J are TRBV5-4 and TRBJ2-3; the match to TRBD1 covers 10 bases. Germline assignment: CDR1 SGHNT and CDR2 YYREEE (reference sequence). The CDR3 is 14 amino acids. The J segment lost 4 bases and the V segment lost 6 bases, leaving 5 bases of the junction unmatched. The CDR3 loop is CASNFGTGADTQYF. CDR3 DNA sequence: TGTGCCAGCAACTTCGGGACAGGGGCAGATACGCAGTATTTT.

The rearrangement uses TRBV4-2 and TRBJ2-7, with TRBD1 identical over 7 bases. The ends lost 1 base at V and 4 bases at J; junction bases unmatched: 13. Germline assignment: CDR1 LGHNA and CDR2 YNFKEQ. CDR3 size: 17 residues. The CDR3 loop is CASSQAPGRGLGYEQYF. The CDR3 DNA is TGTGCCAGCAGCCAAGCCCCGGGTAGGGGGCTGGGGTACGAGCAGTACTTC.

This chain uses TRBV2 with TRBJ2-1; D remains ambiguous. Germline CDR1 reads SNHLY; CDR2 reads FYNNEI. Trimming removed 6 bases from V and 3 bases from J, with 6 bases in between. The CDR3 consists of 12 residues. The CDR3 DNA sequence: TGTGCCAGCAGACGTGACTACAATGAGCAGTTCTTC. This sequence encodes CASRRDYNEQFF.

Concerning this clone: The sample holds other DNA sequences that translate to the same CDR3. V gene TRBV6-6 combines with J gene TRBJ2-3, with unresolved D. Trimming stripped 0 bases from V and 0 bases from J, with 4 bases between. The CDR3 consists of 14 residues. Germline V gene lookup returns CDR1 MNHNY and CDR2 SVGAGI (reference sequence). Here the CDR3 DNA reads TGTGCCAGCAGTTACTCGGTCAGCACAGATACGCAGTATTTT. Translation: CASSYSVSTDTQYF.

Ten or more counts support this clone. Other DNA sequences within the sample encode an identical CDR3. The chain employs TRBV4-2 and TRBJ2-7, with 8 bases that match TRBD2. Per the germline V gene, CDR1 is LGHNA and CDR2 is YNFKEQ. Trimming cost V 0 bases and J 2 bases; bases outside gene matches: 3. The CDR3 loop spans 15 amino acids. CDR3 in amino acids: CASSQEASGPYEQYF. CDR3 DNA sequence: TGTGCCAGCAGCCAAGAGGCTAGCGGGCCCTACGAGCAGTACTTC.

This clone was seen more than once but under ten times. The gene calls are TRBV10-3 and TRBJ1-1; D remains ambiguous. V was clipped by 3 bases and J by 7 bases, with 9 bases between them. Germline V gene data show CDR1 as ENHRY and CDR2 as SYGVKD. CDR3 length: 12 residues. CDR3 in DNA: TGTGCCATCAGTGATTTCGGGGTTGAAGCTTTCTTT. Amino acid sequence: CAISDFGVEAFF.

This clone was counted only a few times. The chain has TRBV7-9 and TRBJ2-7; unclear D gene. Germline assignment: CDR1 SEHNR and CDR2 FQNEAQ (reference sequence). The CDR3 runs 11 residues. The V and J ends lost 1 base and 6 bases respectively, with 4 bases between them. The CDR3 region is CASSLDFEQYF. The CDR3 bases are TGTGCCAGCAGCTTAGATTTCGAGCAGTACTTC. Based on the CDR3 plus reference TRBV7-9 and TRBJ2-7, the full variable domain is DTGVSQNPRHKITKRGQNVTFRCDPISEHNRLYWYRQTLGQGPEFLTYFQNEAQLEKSRLLSDRFSAERPKGSFSTLEIQRTEQGDSAMYLCASSLDFEQYFGPGTRLTVT.

J is TRBJ1-1 and V is TRBV2, with 8 bases fitting TRBD1. Trimming at V came to 6 bases and at J to 1 base, leaving 4 bases not matched to a gene. The V gene's germline CDR1 is SNHLY and CDR2 FYNNEI. This CDR3 has 14 residues. Written as DNA, the CDR3 is TGTGCCAGCAGCCAGGGGGCGCGGAACACTGAAGCTTTCTTT. This gives the protein CASSQGARNTEAFF. Full variable domain (missing parts from reference TRBV2 and TRBJ1-1): EPEVTQTPSHQVTQMGQEVILRCVPISNHLYFYWYRQILGQKVEFLVSFYNNEISEKSEIFDDQFSVERPDGSNFTLKIRSTKLEDSAMYFCASSQGARNTEAFFGQGTRLTVV.

This clone was detected a few times. The chain carries TRBV7-2 and TRBJ1-2, with 10 bases aligning to TRBD1. V lost 4 bases and J lost 5; bases outside the gene matches: 13. Germline lookup yields CDR1 SGHTA and CDR2 FQGNSA. This CDR3 region has 17 residues. The CDR3 reads CASSWAGTGASGYGYTF. The CDR3 DNA reads as TGTGCCAGCAGCTGGGCCGGGACAGGGGCCTCCGGGTATGGCTACACCTTC.

This clone was found a few times. This rearrangement joins TRBV29-1 to TRBJ1-2; tentative D call: TRBD1 (5 bases). Germline CDR1 is SQVTM and CDR2 is ANQGSEA. Trimming pared 2 bases from V and 3 bases from J, leaving 13 bases between. The CDR3 contains 14 residues. The CDR3, as DNA: TGCAGCGTTGAACCATGGGGCAGATACTATGGCTACACCTTC. It translates to CSVEPWGRYYGYTF.

Only a few counts were recorded for this clone. This chain joins TRBV2 and TRBJ1-2; unclear D gene. V lost 5 bases and J 5 bases, leaving 12 bases between the germline ends. The CDR3 is 13 residues long. Germline V lookup: CDR1 SNHLY, CDR2 FYNNEI. DNA of the CDR3: TGTGCCAGCAGTCTGACCGTCCTGTATGGCTACACCTTC. Amino acids: CASSLTVLYGYTF.

The chain combines TRBV10-3 with TRBJ1-4; D is ambiguous. Germline values: CDR1 ENHRY, CDR2 SYGVKD. The CDR3 covers 11 residues. V was cut by 6 bases and J by 4 bases, with 3 bases left in between. This chain's CDR3 is CAISNNEKLFF. Written as DNA, the CDR3 is TGTGCCATCAGCAATAATGAAAAACTGTTTTTT.

The CDR3 region has the DNA TGTGCCAGCTCCCAAACAGGTTCAGCTAACTATGGCTACACCTTC. Protein sequence: CASSQTGSANYGYTF. The rearrangement links TRBV18 to TRBJ1-2; D is possibly TRBD1 (5 bases). The V and J ends lost 6 bases and 0 bases respectively, with 14 bases between them. The CDR3 covers 15 residues. Germline values: CDR1 KGHSH, CDR2 LQKENI.

This clone turned up a few times. The sample contains more than one DNA sequence encoding this CDR3. The chain is built from TRBV5-4 and TRBJ2-5, with D unresolved. Trimming removed 4 bases at V and 2 bases at J, with 3 bases between. CDR1 and CDR2 from the germline V gene are SGHNT and YYREEE (reference sequence). The CDR3 sequence is 11 residues long. DNA of the CDR3: TGTGCCAGCAGCCTGCAAGAGACCCAGTACTTC. Encoded protein: CASSLQETQYF.

A few counts support this clone. The chain couples TRBV7-2 to TRBJ2-3; TRBD2 matches at 10 bases. Germline values: CDR1 SGHTA, CDR2 FQGNSA. With 4 bases clipped from V and 2 bases from J, the junction kept 12 bases outside the gene matches. This CDR3 is built from 18 residues. The CDR3 coding sequence is TGTGCCAGCAGCTCTCGTAATAGCGGGGGGTTACTCACAGATACGCAGTATTTT. This sequence encodes CASSSRNSGGLLTDTQYF.

This clone was observed a few times. A much bigger clone sits one base away, suggesting this may be a read error. The chain joins TRBV30 to TRBJ2-1; a weak D match, TRBD2 (5 bases). The V and J ends lost 5 bases and 8 bases respectively, with 16 bases between them. The germline CDR1 and CDR2 sequences are GTSNPN and SVGIG (reference sequence). The CDR3 contains 13 residues. CDR3 protein: CAWPGSPADEQFF. The CDR3, as DNA: TGTGCCTGGCCGGGGAGCCCTGCGGATGAGCAGTTCTTC.

For this clone: This sequence may be a read error, since a much larger clone differs from it by one base. The chain is built from TRBV5-1 and TRBJ2-2, with D perhaps being TRBD1 or TRBD2 (5 bases each). This CDR3 is built from 14 residues. Germline CDR1 SGHRS, CDR2 YFSETQ. This CDR3 is CASSRISGAGELLF. The CDR3 nucleotides are TGCGCCAGCAGTCGGATCTCCGGGGCCGGGGAGCTGCTTTTT.